These 5 T cell receptor beta chains were sequenced from one sample in a study of blood T cell repertoires in COVID-19. TCRdb's table, derived via immunoSEQ multiplex PCR, lists solely in-frame clones and lacks some. The sample has around 270,000 clones, 88% seen once. Sequencing used peripheral blood. These receptor sequences come from a man aged 55 to 69 who had recovered from COVID-19.

The rearrangement joins TRBV6-2 or TRBV6-3 to TRBJ2-7; D not certain. Germline V gene sequence: CDR1 MNHEY, CDR2 SVGEGT. V dropped 2 bases and J dropped 2 bases, with 10 bases sitting between them. The CDR3 is made up of 14 amino acids. CDR3 region: CASSYAGLPYEQYF. CDR3 nucleotide sequence: TGTGCCAGCAGTTACGCAGGCCTACCCTACGAGCAGTACTTC.

The J gene is TRBJ1-4, the V gene TRBV11-2, with TRBD1 matching over 12 bases. V dropped 1 base and J dropped 8; count of bases not matched to a gene: 11. This CDR3 contains 18 residues. Germline CDR1 and CDR2: SGHAT and FQNNGV. For the CDR3, the DNA is TGTGCCAGCAGCTTAGGGTGGACGGGACAGGGGGCAGAAGAAAAACTGTTTTTT. It encodes CASSLGWTGQGAEEKLFF.

This chain uses TRBV19 with TRBJ1-2, with 7 positions matching TRBD1. Losses at the gene ends were 4 bases for V and 0 bases for J; bases not matched to a gene: 5. In germline, CDR1 is LNHDA, CDR2 SQIVND (reference sequence). This CDR3 contains 15 residues. The DNA of the CDR3 is TGTGCCAGTAGTAGTGTGGGACAGCCTAACTATGGCTACACCTTC. It translates to CASSSVGQPNYGYTF.

In its sample, this clone was seen once. The genes are TRBV5-1 and TRBJ1-2, with D possibly matching TRBD1 (6 bases). CDR3 length: 14 residues. Trimming stripped 0 bases from V and 3 bases from J, with 9 bases between. Germline V lookup: CDR1 SGHRS, CDR2 YFSETQ. In DNA, the CDR3 is TGCGCCAGCAGCTTGGACAGGGCTCACTATGGCTACACCTTC. It is translated as CASSLDRAHYGYTF.

The chain has TRBV6-5 and TRBJ2-2, with 7 bases matching TRBD1. The CDR3 contains 15 residues. Germline loops: CDR1 MNHEY, CDR2 SVGAGI. J gave up 2 bases and V 2 bases, and 2 bases lay outside the gene matches. CDR3 region: CASSYRQGNTGELFF. The CDR3 nucleotides are TGTGCCAGCAGTTACAGACAGGGTAACACCGGGGAGCTGTTTTTT.